A selection of T cell receptor beta chains follows, all from one sample in a study of vaccination and CD4 T cells after COVID-19. One entry per CDR3 protein, called by TCRdb with MiXCR from the PCR reads. The sample yields some 8,000 distinct CDR3 sequences, about 61% seen once. No antigen is known for these receptors. The sequencing sample was made of CD4+ T cells from blood, cultured in vitro. These receptors all stem from a human donor who had recovered from COVID-19. Each CDR3 is given with its conserved first and last residue. Each record gives: D gene, V gene, J gene, clone size, CDR3 DNA, CDR3 protein. The D gene is left open where the match is weak. Not every row has a clone size; where given, it reads once, few, many or a size class.

D gene: .; V gene: TRBV2; J gene: TRBJ1-2; clone size: .; CDR3 DNA: TGTGCCAGCAGTGGGGGAGTCGTCTATGGCTACACCTTC; CDR3 protein: CASSGGVVYGYTF
D gene: TRBD1; V gene: TRBV18; J gene: TRBJ2-7; clone size: .; CDR3 DNA: TGTGCCAGCTCACCACCGTTAGGGACAGGGGGCAGCTACGAGCAGTACTTC; CDR3 protein: CASSPPLGTGGSYEQYF
D gene: .; V gene: TRBV19; J gene: TRBJ1-1; clone size: .; CDR3 DNA: TGTGCCAGTAGTATCCCTTCAGGAGACACTGAAGCTTTCTTT; CDR3 protein: CASSIPSGDTEAFF
D gene: .; V gene: TRBV7-2; J gene: TRBJ2-5; clone size: .; CDR3 DNA: TGTGCCAGCAGCTTAGCAGGTCTAGGGGCCCAAGAGACCCAGTACTTC; CDR3 protein: CASSLAGLGAQETQYF
D gene: .; V gene: TRBV24-1; J gene: TRBJ1-2; clone size: once; CDR3 DNA: TGTGCCACCAGTGACCCGGGACAAAACTATGGCTACACCTTC; CDR3 protein: CATSDPGQNYGYTF
D gene: TRBD1; V gene: TRBV19; J gene: TRBJ1-5; clone size: .; CDR3 DNA: TGTGCCAGTAGTATAGGGACAGGGGGCAATCAGCCCCAGCATTTT; CDR3 protein: CASSIGTGGNQPQHF
D gene: .; V gene: TRBV12-3/TRBV12-4; J gene: TRBJ2-5; clone size: .; CDR3 DNA: TGTGCCAGCAGTCCTGGGCTACAAGAGACCCAGTACTTC; CDR3 protein: CASSPGLQETQYF
D gene: TRBD2; V gene: TRBV10-1; J gene: TRBJ2-1; clone size: .; CDR3 DNA: TGCGCCAGCAGTGAGTCTCCTCTAATAGCGGGGGGTGTAAATGAGCAGTTCTTC; CDR3 protein: CASSESPLIAGGVNEQFF
D gene: TRBD2; V gene: TRBV11-3; J gene: TRBJ2-2; clone size: .; CDR3 DNA: TGTGCCAGCAGCTTAGGAGCGGGAGTGAACGGGGAGCTGTTTTTT; CDR3 protein: CASSLGAGVNGELFF
D gene: .; V gene: TRBV9; J gene: TRBJ1-6; clone size: few; CDR3 DNA: TGTGCCAGCAGCGTGGTTGAGGGTAATTCACCCCTCCACTTT; CDR3 protein: CASSVVEGNSPLHF
D gene: TRBD1; V gene: TRBV7-9; J gene: TRBJ2-2; clone size: few; CDR3 DNA: TGTGCCAGCAGCCCGACGACAGGGGGAGCCGGGGAGCTGTTTTTT; CDR3 protein: CASSPTTGGAGELFF
D gene: .; V gene: TRBV21-1; J gene: TRBJ2-2; clone size: .; CDR3 DNA: TGTGCCAGCAGCAAAGGTAGGCTAAGAGACACCGGGGAGCTGTTTTTT; CDR3 protein: CASSKGRLRDTGELFF
D gene: TRBD1; V gene: TRBV7-9; J gene: TRBJ1-6; clone size: .; CDR3 DNA: TGTGCCAGCAGCTCTCAGGGGGGAGGGGCACCCCTCCACTTT; CDR3 protein: CASSSQGGGAPLHF
D gene: .; V gene: TRBV6-5; J gene: TRBJ2-2; clone size: .; CDR3 DNA: TGTGCCAGCAGTTACAGGCGGGAGAACACCGGGGAGCTGTTTTTT; CDR3 protein: CASSYRRENTGELFF
D gene: .; V gene: TRBV10-3; J gene: TRBJ2-2; clone size: .; CDR3 DNA: TGTGCCACCCGGCGTCCAGGCGACACCGGGGAGCTGTTTTTT; CDR3 protein: CATRRPGDTGELFF
D gene: TRBD1; V gene: TRBV27; J gene: TRBJ2-7; clone size: .; CDR3 DNA: TGTGCCAGCAGTCCCCAAGGGGGCGATGCTTACGAGCAGTACTTC; CDR3 protein: CASSPQGGDAYEQYF
D gene: .; V gene: TRBV24-1; J gene: TRBJ2-1; clone size: .; CDR3 DNA: TGTGCCACCAGTACGACAGATTACAATGAGCAGTTCTTC; CDR3 protein: CATSTTDYNEQFF
D gene: .; V gene: TRBV7-6; J gene: TRBJ2-2; clone size: .; CDR3 DNA: TGTGCCAGCAGCTTAGACCGTCAGAAGAGCACCGGGGAGCTGTTTTTT; CDR3 protein: CASSLDRQKSTGELFF
D gene: .; V gene: TRBV6-1; J gene: TRBJ2-2; clone size: .; CDR3 DNA: TGTGCCAGCAGTGCCCATTGGAGCGGGGAGCTGTTTTTT; CDR3 protein: CASSAHWSGELFF
D gene: TRBD1; V gene: TRBV6-1; J gene: TRBJ2-6; clone size: .; CDR3 DNA: TGTGCCAGCACCATGACAGGGCGTGGGGCCAACGTCCTGACTTTC; CDR3 protein: CASTMTGRGANVLTF
D gene: .; V gene: TRBV11-3; J gene: TRBJ1-2; clone size: .; CDR3 DNA: TGTGCCAGCAGCTTTAGAGAGGGGTCGGGTGATGGCTACACCTTC; CDR3 protein: CASSFREGSGDGYTF
D gene: TRBD2; V gene: TRBV19; J gene: TRBJ2-2; clone size: .; CDR3 DNA: TGTGCCAGTTATCGAAAGGCGGGAGGGAACACCGGGGAGCTGTTTTTT; CDR3 protein: CASYRKAGGNTGELFF